Listed below are T cell receptor beta chains from one sample, sequenced in a study of shared clonotypes between healthy human individuals. Measured with immunoSEQ multiplex PCR; TCRdb has only the in-frame clones, and not every one. Among 2 million to 2.5 million clones listed, approximately 93% were seen once. Material: naive CD4+ T cells from PBMCs. The source of these receptors is a man between 18 and 35 years old in good health. Some clones in this sample may be carry-over from other donors' samples. Both conserved end residues are part of each CDR3. D genes are given only for firm matches. Where a row states a size, it is once, few, many or the class of an expanded clone; other rows omit it.

>TRBJ2-1|NA|TRBD1|TRBV29-1
TGCAGCGCAAACCGGGACAGGAGTTGGGGCACTGAGCAGTTCTTC
CSANRDRSWGTEQFF
>TRBJ1-2|NA|TRBD1|TRBV19
TGTGCCAGTAGTATGACACGGACAGGTAGCCGGTGGGGCTACACCTTC
CASSMTRTGSRWGYTF
>TRBJ2-7|NA|TRBD2|TRBV11-2
TGTGCCAGCAGCCCCGACGCTCTGAGCGGGAGAACCCACGAGCAGTACTTC
CASSPDALSGRTHEQYF
>TRBJ1-3|NA|NA|TRBV25-1
TGTGCCAGCACCAATCTCGGAAACACCATATATTTT
CASTNLGNTIYF
>TRBJ2-2|NA|NA|TRBV11-3
TGTGCCAGCAGCCCTCTATACACCGGGGAGCTGTTTTTT
CASSPLYTGELFF
>TRBJ2-2|NA|TRBD2|TRBV6-5
TGTGCCAGCAGTTACTCTAGCGGGGACACCGGGGAGCTGTTTTTT
CASSYSSGDTGELFF
>TRBJ2-1|NA|NA|TRBV9
TGTGCCAGCAGCCCCCGGGGGGCTAGCTCCTACAATGAGCAGTTCTTC
CASSPRGASSYNEQFF
>TRBJ2-3|once|NA|TRBV7-3
TGTGCCAGCAGCTTTGGGGGGAACACAGATACGCAGTATTTT
CASSFGGNTDTQYF
>TRBJ2-7|NA|NA|TRBV5-5
TGTGCCAGCAGCTCCATACGTAACGAGCAGTACTTC
CASSSIRNEQYF
>TRBJ2-7|NA|TRBD2|TRBV5-1
TGCGCCAGCAGTCGCAGGTCCATGACTAGCGGGGGGGACTACGAGCAGTACTTC
CASSRRSMTSGGDYEQYF
>TRBJ2-7|once|NA|TRBV2
TGTGCCAGCAGTTTAAGGGGATACGAGCAGTACTTC
CASSLRGYEQYF
>TRBJ2-7|once|NA|TRBV7-8
TGTGCCAGCAGCTCGGAGGTGGCTAGCTACGAGCAGTACTTC
CASSSEVASYEQYF
>TRBJ1-1|NA|TRBD1|TRBV27
TGTGCCAGCAGTACCGGACAGGGTATATGGTCGACCACTGAAGCTTTCTTT
CASSTGQGIWSTTEAFF
>TRBJ2-3|NA|TRBD2|TRBV7-9
TGTGCCAGCAGCGGACGGACTAGTGTTACAGATACGCAGTATTTT
CASSGRTSVTDTQYF
>TRBJ1-2|once|NA|TRBV7-9
TGTGCCAGCAGCTTACTCCTCGGAGGACCCTATGGCTACACCTTC
CASSLLLGGPYGYTF
>TRBJ2-5|NA|TRBD2|TRBV5-4
TGTGCCAGCAGCTTGGAACTAGCGAACGCCATGACCCAGTACTTC
CASSLELANAMTQYF
>TRBJ2-2|NA|TRBD1|TRBV12-5
TGTGCTAGTCGACAGGGTTGGGACACCGGGGAGCTGTTTTTT
CASRQGWDTGELFF
>TRBJ1-2|NA|TRBD1|TRBV28
TGTGCCAGCAGTTTCAGGGACAGGGAATACTATGGCTACACCTTC
CASSFRDREYYGYTF
>TRBJ2-1|NA|NA|TRBV6-6
TGTGCCAGCAGTTCTCAAGGCTCTTTGGTTAATGAGCAGTTCTTC
CASSSQGSLVNEQFF
>TRBJ1-2|NA|NA|TRBV6-1
TGTGCCAGCAGTGGGTCAAGTTCAGGACATGGCTACACCTTC
CASSGSSSGHGYTF
>TRBJ2-5|NA|TRBD2|TRBV7-8
TGTGCCAGCAGTAGGCGGACTAGCGCATACCAAGAGACCCAGTACTTC
CASSRRTSAYQETQYF
>TRBJ2-6|once|NA|TRBV6-1
TGTGCCAGCGAGCCTGGGGCCAACGTCCTGACTTTC
CASEPGANVLTF
>TRBJ2-3|NA|NA|TRBV7-9
TGTGCCAGCAGCCCGATTCCTTCAAGGGGGAGAGGGGATACGCAGTATTTT
CASSPIPSRGRGDTQYF
>TRBJ2-7|NA|NA|TRBV18
TGTGCCAGCTCACGCTATAGCCCCCTAGCTTTGACCTTTGCCTACGAGCAGTACTTC
CASSRYSPLALTFAYEQYF
>TRBJ2-1|NA|NA|TRBV7-2
TGTGCCAGCAGCTTAGGGGGCGATGAGCAGTTCTTC
CASSLGGDEQFF
>TRBJ1-1|NA|NA|TRBV5-1
TGCGCCAGCAGCCTGGGTGGGAAGAACACTGAAGCTTTCTTT
CASSLGGKNTEAFF
>TRBJ2-7|NA|TRBD2|TRBV18
TGTGCCAGCCGGGACAGGGGTAGGACTAGCGGGAGCCCTCCGACCTACGAGCAGTACTTC
CASRDRGRTSGSPPTYEQYF
>TRBJ1-5|NA|TRBD1|TRBV28
TGTGCCAGCAGTTCTAGACAGGGGATAACTCAGCCCCAGCATTTT
CASSSRQGITQPQHF
>TRBJ2-5|NA|TRBD2|TRBV12-5
TGTGCTAGTGCCCCGGGACTAGCGGTTCAAGAGACCCAGTACTTC
CASAPGLAVQETQYF
>TRBJ2-2|NA|TRBD2|TRBV25-1
TGTGCCAGCGCCCAGCGGGAGGCGAACACCGGGGAGCTGTTTTTT
CASAQREANTGELFF
>TRBJ1-5|NA|TRBD1|TRBV6-1
TGTGCCAGCAGTGTACAGGGGACTAGGCCCCAGCATTTT
CASSVQGTRPQHF
>TRBJ1-2|NA|NA|TRBV4-2
TGTGCCAGCAGCCATCCGGACGCTACGGGGATCTATGGCTACACCTTC
CASSHPDATGIYGYTF
>TRBJ2-2|once|NA|TRBV30
TGTGCCTGGACCCTCGTACCAGGGGACGGGGAGCTGTTTTTT
CAWTLVPGDGELFF
>TRBJ1-4|NA|NA|TRBV6-5
TGTGCCAGCAGTTACGCTCTTAATGAAAAACTGTTTTTT
CASSYALNEKLFF
>TRBJ2-5|NA|NA|TRBV27
TGTGCCAGCAGTTTAGGGGGGCGCGGTGGGACCCAGTACTTC
CASSLGGRGGTQYF
>TRBJ1-1|few|TRBD1|TRBV30
TGTGCCTGGGTTTACAGGGGCGAAGCTTTCTTT
CAWVYRGEAFF
>TRBJ2-7|once|TRBD2|TRBV6-1
TGTGCCAGCAGTGAACTCATTTCGACTTTAAGCGGGGGTTCCTACGAGCAGTACTTC
CASSELISTLSGGSYEQYF
>TRBJ1-3|NA|NA|TRBV10-2
TGCGCCAGCAGTGCAGGGCCGGGAAACACCATATATTTT
CASSAGPGNTIYF
>TRBJ1-2|NA|NA|TRBV9
TGTGCCAGCAGCGTAGTGAATCGGAATGGCTACACCTTC
CASSVVNRNGYTF
>TRBJ2-7|once|TRBD2|TRBV2
TGTGCCAGCAGTGCGGGAAGCGGGAGGTCCTCCTACGAGCAGTACTTC
CASSAGSGRSSYEQYF
>TRBJ2-1|NA|TRBD2|TRBV29-1
TGCAGCGTTGAAAGACTAGCGGGAACCGGGAGCTCCTACAATGAGCAGTTCTTC
CSVERLAGTGSSYNEQFF
>TRBJ1-3|NA|NA|TRBV29-1
TGCAGCGTTGAAGAACAAAGTGGAAACACCATATATTTT
CSVEEQSGNTIYF
>TRBJ2-3|NA|NA|TRBV27
TGTGCCAGCAGGACGGTCCTGTGGAGAACAGATACGCAGTATTTT
CASRTVLWRTDTQYF
>TRBJ2-7|NA|TRBD2|TRBV5-1
TGCGCCAGCAGCTGGGGGAATCGCGGGAGGGAGTACGAGCAGTACTTC
CASSWGNRGREYEQYF
>TRBJ1-1|NA|TRBD1|TRBV5-1
TGCGCCAGCCATGACAGGGGGACCAGGAGGACTGAAGCTTTCTTT
CASHDRGTRRTEAFF
>TRBJ1-2|NA|NA|TRBV19
TGTGCCAGTTCTAGGACCGAGAACTATGGCTACACCTTC
CASSRTENYGYTF
>TRBJ1-1|NA|NA|TRBV7-3
TGTGCCAGCAGCTTAGAGGCAGGGCAGAACACTGAAGCTTTCTTT
CASSLEAGQNTEAFF
>TRBJ2-1|NA|NA|TRBV7-9
TGTGCCAGCAGCCCAAAGGGGCAGGGGAACAATGAGCAGTTCTTC
CASSPKGQGNNEQFF
>TRBJ1-2|NA|NA|TRBV21-1
TGTGCCAGCAGCAAGGGGACAGGGGAGGTTGATGGCTACACCTTC
CASSKGTGEVDGYTF
>TRBJ2-7|NA|NA|TRBV6-5
TGTGCCAGCAGTTACTCCACCTACGACTACGAGCAGTACTTC
CASSYSTYDYEQYF
>TRBJ2-2|NA|NA|TRBV5-1
TGCGCCAGCAGCTTGATGGTGACCGGGGAGCTGTTTTTT
CASSLMVTGELFF
>TRBJ1-5|NA|NA|TRBV4-1
TGCGCCAGCAGCCAAGAAGGAGGTCTAAATAGCAATCAGCCCCAGCATTTT
CASSQEGGLNSNQPQHF
>TRBJ2-6|NA|NA|TRBV29-1
TGCAGCGTTGATTTTGGGGCCAACGTCCTGACTTTC
CSVDFGANVLTF
>TRBJ2-3|NA|TRBD2|TRBV5-1
TGCGCCAGCAGCAGGGGACTAGCGGGAGAGGGAGACACAGATACGCAGTATTTT
CASSRGLAGEGDTDTQYF
>TRBJ2-7|NA|TRBD1|TRBV5-1
TGCGCCAGCAGCAGGACGACAGGGGGCGGGAACGAGCAGTACTTC
CASSRTTGGGNEQYF
>TRBJ2-2|NA|TRBD2|TRBV4-3
TGCGCCAGCAGCCGAACCGGGACTAGACCCCCCGGGGAGCTGTTTTTT
CASSRTGTRPPGELFF
>TRBJ1-5|once|NA|TRBV6-5
TGTGCCAGCAGTTACAGTGGGGACAATCAGCCCCAGCATTTT
CASSYSGDNQPQHF
>TRBJ2-7|NA|TRBD1|TRBV11-2
TGTGCCAGCAGCTTTTCGGGACAGAGTCTCTACGAGCAGTACTTC
CASSFSGQSLYEQYF
>TRBJ2-7|NA|TRBD1|TRBV6-6
TGTGCCAGCAGGGAGACAGGGGCGGGCGAGCAGTACTTC
CASRETGAGEQYF
>TRBJ1-2|NA|NA|TRBV28
TGTGCCAGCAGTTTTTCAGGAGGGGACGGCTACACCTTC
CASSFSGGDGYTF